Included here is one T cell receptor (beta chain) sequence, with context. These data originate in a study of blood T cell repertoires in COVID-19. Overall study context: From the United States, Italy and Spain came samples of acute and convalescent COVID-19.

Germline V CDR1 and CDR2: MNHEY, SVGEGT. The CDR3 has 16 amino acids. V was pared by 5 bases and J by 4 bases, with 21 bases between. In the original analysis: Researchers report that nucleated cell counts were estimated from reference gene primer amplification. Data came from immunoSEQ multiplex PCR; TCRdb stores just in-frame clones and leaves some out. D and trimming were read from the DNA, whereas the V and J calls and clone size are those reported in that table. The sample consists of under 400,000 clones, about 90% of them appearing once. The receptor comes from a man aged 18 to 30 with active or convalescent COVID-19. The chain has TRBV6-2 or TRBV6-3 and TRBJ2-7; D may be TRBD1 (6 bases). The sequenced sample was peripheral blood. As DNA, the CDR3 is TGTGCCAGCAGTAACGGACAGCGTTTAGGAGTTTACGAGCAGTACTTC. Protein: CASSNGQRLGVYEQYF.